This T cell receptor beta chain was obtained from a study of cytomegalovirus exposure and HLA in healthy donors listed by TCRdb under 2017. At the level of the whole study: In an earlier analysis of 587 of the donors, approximately 300 Gb of sequence data and some 100 million unique TCR beta sequences from about 190 million T cells were reported. Roughly 320 gigabases of sequencing data and around 85 million unique TCR sequences made up an early release that covered under 750 HLA-typed donors. Among the roughly 410 genotyped donors, 81% belonged to the genetic ancestry cluster associated with self-reported Caucasian donors. The study was designed to test whether signatures of past pathogen exposure could be identified by cataloging public T cell receptors. The study profiled the T cell repertoires of hundreds of subjects by immunosequencing and related them to cytomegalovirus serostatus. Besides the first cohort of approximately 710 subjects, a separate validation cohort made up of about 120 different subjects was used. The study combined high-throughput TCR immunosequencing, statistical association of individual TCRs with disease status, and machine learning to predict cytomegalovirus infection status. A later analysis re-analyzed previously published TCR beta repertoires from roughly 600 donors and added high-resolution HLA genotyping to study TCR occurrence patterns. Rather than using new phenotypic data, the later analysis identified candidate immune exposures from TCR beta sequences and from how often those sequences occurred across donors. To decide whether each TCR beta V gene segment behaved as functional or pseudogenic, an earlier analysis of some 580 of the donors relied on high-throughput TCR beta sequencing. Donor age, sex, ethnicity and CMV serostatus were compiled together with the repertoire data. Genome-wide SNP genotypes for about 55% of the 666 donors were used in a later genetic analysis, which treated that subset as a discovery cohort. All discovery cohort repertoires had been generated on a single sequencing platform. Class I and class II HLA loci were covered by the typing at four-digit resolution. The number of donors typed differed by locus, with roughly 620-640 for A, B, C, DRB1 and DQB1, around 500 for DQA1, nearly 610 for DPA1, and around 450 for DPB1. A few DR-DQ haplotypes were handled as single units for association and clustering because linkage in the cohort was strong. Among under 450 genotyped donors of the cohort, an average of approximately 250,000 unique TCR beta nucleotide sequences were sequenced per donor, about a sixth of them non-productive. Points the paper makes about the study in general: In a later analysis, HLA-associated TCR beta chains were found to be more clonally expanded and to have lower generation probabilities than equally common non-associated chains. Immune exposure information for the cohort was limited to CMV serostatus. The sequencing pipeline was judged likely to have produced a cluster of highly shared sequence variants as a technical artifact. Because HLA typing was unavailable for some donors at each locus, only the typed subset was used in association tests. A later analysis found that TCR association rates varied across HLA loci, with DRB1 alleles showing the most associated TCRs and HLA-C alleles the fewest. The classifier was reported to diagnose cytomegalovirus status with high specificity and sensitivity in both the original and validation cohorts. Most TCR sequences were observed very rarely across donors, whereas some public TCRs were present in many individuals. A later analysis found that most CMV-associated TCR beta chains appeared HLA-restricted, with HLA associations seemingly driven largely by CMV exposure. In a later analysis, several top co-occurrence clusters were reported to appear linked to parvovirus B19, influenza, CMV and Epstein-Barr virus. According to the authors, the approach could potentially be generalized to other disease states and immunological phenotypes. In vitro tests confirmed that a few of the cytomegalovirus-associated TCR beta chains recognize cytomegalovirus antigens. When HLA alleles, especially DR and DQ, strongly co-occurred, TCR associations were difficult to assign to individual alleles. Correlated functional status among segregating V segments might be attributable to linkage disequilibrium, but an unknown experimental factor could not be ruled out. A further reported finding was that TCR beta sequences accurately predicted the HLA-A and HLA-B alleles for most subjects in the first cohort. The study listed 170 or so TCR beta chains as associated with cytomegalovirus. Over 15 rarely observed V segments, including chromosome 9 orphons, were excluded from the earlier analysis of almost 600 of the donors because counts were too low. A later genetic analysis reported fewer N-insertions in productive TCRs among donors in an Asian-associated ancestry cluster than the roughly 690-donor mean. A later genetic analysis associated a missense DCLRE1C variant with V-gene and J-gene trimming of TCR beta chains, and an independent cohort replicated the association. Specific HLA alleles were associated with around 18,000 TCR beta sequences at a false discovery rate of 0.05 in a later analysis. In an earlier analysis of about 600 of the donors, most TCR beta V segments appeared in productive rearrangements about 90% or about 30% of the time, broadly matching IMGT annotations. Sequencing depth was assumed to be roughly uniform across donors in the presence/absence analyses, though that assumption may not hold. The cohort was sequenced for TCR beta chains only, and without alpha or paired-chain data the features that could be detected were limited. Some IMGT-functional V segments, including TRBV6-2 and TRBV6-3, could not be told apart with the 87-base-pair reads, so those segments were excluded.

Libraries were built with the immunoSEQ multiplex PCR assay. The multiplex PCR relied on a mix of 60 forward primers for TCR Vbeta segments and 13 reverse primers for TCR Jbeta segments. The CDR3 region of rearranged TCR beta genes was amplified from genomic DNA by a multiplex PCR assay. On the Illumina HiSeq System, the amplified TCR beta libraries were sequenced as 87-base-pair reads. Per the authors' processing: Across the 670 or so repertoires, a later analysis counted approximately 83 million unique TCR beta chains, 8.5 million to 12 million of which were shared by at least two donors. To remove PCR and sequencing errors, raw reads were error-corrected and collapsed into unique sequences using a nearest-neighbor algorithm that merged closely related sequences. CDR3 sequences were aligned to IMGT reference sequences to assign V, D and J gene segments. Each retained sequence needed at least a six-nucleotide match to both a V gene segment and a J gene segment. A rearrangement counted as productive if the CDR3 had no stop codons and remained in frame with V and J, and every other rearrangement counted as non-productive. Following IMGT convention, CDR3 was defined as the stretch from the second conserved V-encoded cysteine to the conserved J-encoded phenylalanine. In an earlier analysis of around 540 of the donors, sequences lacking an unambiguous match to a single V gene segment were excluded. An earlier analysis of about 600 of the donors called V segments functional above 56.7% productive rearrangements and segregating when the between-donor standard deviation exceeded 5%. To diagnose cytomegalovirus status from the catalog of TCR beta chain sequences, a statistical classification framework was built. In a later analysis, TCR nucleotide sequences were compared against IMGT/GENE-DB human TR gene sequences so that V and J genes could be assigned. The TCRdist pipeline was used in a later analysis to assign CDR3 sequences and most-parsimonious VDJ recombination scenarios. In a later analysis, every TCR beta chain was defined by the combination of its CDR3 amino acid sequence and its V-gene family, and reads without a unique V-gene family were dropped. To address suspected cross-contamination and a sequencing artifact, a later analysis removed approximately 590 highly shared, low-generation-probability nucleotide sequences. In a later analysis, a clonal expansion index was calculated for each public chain from normalized within-repertoire ranks of inferred template counts. A later analysis computed generation probabilities with a VDJ recombination model fitted to out-of-frame rearrangements, and checked the results against IGoR. Hypergeometric tests were used in a later analysis to score TCR-TCR, TCR-HLA and TCR-CMV co-occurrence, with a repertoire-size bias correction applied to the TCR pairs. A later analysis estimated false discovery rates by permuting HLA or CMV assignments 20 times. In a later analysis, co-occurring TCRs were grouped using DBSCAN, with TCRdist sequence similarity added in when clustering inside HLA-allele-positive subsets. Co-occurrence clustering excluded repertoires with fewer than 30,000 or more than 120,000 public chains, plus five with anomalous nucleotide sharing. Drawn from immuneACCESS, this table holds only the in-frame rearrangements with V and J called that TCRdb kept. Clones are partly lost; checked studies trace under half to an unresolved V gene and leave the rest unexplained. V and J calls and clone size are as listed in that table; D and trimming were resolved from the DNA. The sample includes some 130,000 clones, with roughly 80% observed a single time. 0.95% to 1.5% of the sample belongs to the ten largest clones.

This clone was counted only a few times. The target of this receptor is not known. Base-call qualities are not available, and no considerably larger clone is one nucleotide away. V loses 6 bases of germline sequence and J loses 2 bases, and the interval between the two ends is 12 bases. The CDR3, cysteine through phenylalanine, is 14 amino acids long. Kept here is only the CDR3 DNA, which spans 42 bases and is read in frame from base 1. CDR1 and CDR2, per the germline V gene, are WSHSY and SAAADI. The cohort consisted of 666 healthy bone marrow donors. At the time of sampling, all cohort members were nominally healthy, though unrecorded immune exposures were likely present. The donor was CMV seronegative and was included in the group of around 320 seronegative cohort members. Each donor provided a peripheral blood sample, and peripheral blood mononuclear cells were used for TCR beta sequencing. The Qiagen DNeasy Blood Extraction Kit was used to extract genomic DNA from the blood cell samples.

Source material: PBMCs. The sequence links TRBV10-2 to TRBJ2-3, with the D gene uncertain. The sequence came from a girl aged 2-10 years in good health and CMV-seronegative. For the CDR3, the sequence is CASSFSSVTDTQYF. The nucleotides are TGCGCCAGCAGCTTTTCGAGTGTCACAGATACGCAGTATTTT.